This T cell receptor (beta chain) was sequenced during a study of response to subunit inactivated influenza vaccine. Notes on the study in general: Authors suggested each seasonal influenza vaccination recruits few new T cells.

Germline V gene sequence: CDR1 DFQATT, CDR2 SNEGSKA (reference sequence). V was clipped by 0 bases and J by 6 bases; unmatched bases: 7. This CDR3 is built from 15 residues. TCRdb re-derived calls from the RT-PCR reads in MiXCR, one entry per CDR3 protein. The table records fewer than 600,000 distinct CDR3 sequences, 6.5% to 8% of them present only once. As regards this clonotype: No antigen is known for it.

This receptor was identified in a man in his fifties or sixties who received an inactivated influenza vaccine. The chain recombines TRBV20-1 with TRBJ1-5; 8 bases are a match to TRBD1. The source was PBMCs from blood, collected around 2 years after vaccination. The CDR3 DNA sequence: TGCAGTGCTAGAGACGGACAGGGAGCGAGTCAGCCCCAGCATTTT. Amino acid sequence: CSARDGQGASQPQHF.